This TCR beta chain is drawn from a study of molecular identifiers for immune sequencing clone quantification. V was shortened by 2 bases and J by 3 bases, with 14 bases between the two germline ends. This CDR3 is built from 15 residues. Germline CDR1 is MNHEY and CDR2 is SMNVEV (reference sequence). One entry per CDR3 protein results from TCRdb running MiXCR on the PCR reads. Of more than 450,000 distinct CDR3 sequences listed, 25% were seen once; the top ten hold under 0.8%. This TCR derives from a human donor in good health. Some libraries in this study had Jurkat cell RNA spiked in. The V call is TRBV27, the J call TRBJ2-7, with D possibly being TRBD2 (5 bases). The source material was naive CD8+ T cells from blood, with Jurkat cell RNA spiked in. Stated subset: FACS-sorted CD8+CD4-CCR7+CD45RA+ naive T cells. For the CDR3, the DNA is TGTGCCAGCAGTTTAGGCCCCGAGGGAATCTACGAGCAGTACTTC. Translating gives CASSLGPEGIYEQYF.